This is a list of T cell receptor beta chains from one sample in a study of blood T cells in healthy people across ages. Via MiXCR, TCRdb re-called the 5' RACE reads, giving one row per CDR3 protein. Of about 670,000 distinct CDR3 sequences in the sample, roughly two fifths were seen once. The specimen was blood. The source of these receptors is a man older than 75 in good health. Both conserved end residues are part of each CDR3. D genes are given only for firm matches. A clone size is listed for some rows: how often the clone was seen (once, few, many), or a class if it is expanded.

DNA,CDR3,D,V,J,size
TGCGCCAGCAGCTTGGGAGGGGGAGGAGGCAATCAGCCCCAGCATTTT,CASSLGGGGGNQPQHF,-,TRBV5-1,TRBJ1-5,-
TGCAGTGGCCAGGGTACTAGCGGGAGTCTTACCTACGAGCAGTACTTC,CSGQGTSGSLTYEQYF,TRBD2,TRBV20-1,TRBJ2-7,-
TGTGCCACCAGTGACGGAGGGACAGGGAAGTACTTC,CATSDGGTGKYF,TRBD1,TRBV24-1,TRBJ2-7,-
TGTGCCAGCAGTCCCCTCCTACTAGCGAAAGAGACCCAGTACTTC,CASSPLLLAKETQYF,TRBD2,TRBV27,TRBJ2-5,-
TGTGCCAGCAGCCTTGGACCCTTGCCCTCCTACGAGCAGTACTTC,CASSLGPLPSYEQYF,-,TRBV3-1,TRBJ2-7,-
TGTGCCAGCAGTGACGGCATAGGGTGGGCTAGCAGTTACACCGGGGAGCTGTTTTTT,CASSDGIGWASSYTGELFF,-,TRBV25-1,TRBJ2-2,few
TGTGCCAGCAGCTTGGGACAGGGAAAGATCTACGAGCAGTACTTC,CASSLGQGKIYEQYF,TRBD1,TRBV7-3,TRBJ2-7,many
TGTGCCTGGAGTGTACCGGGACAGTCCAACTATGGCTACACCTTC,CAWSVPGQSNYGYTF,TRBD1,TRBV30,TRBJ1-2,-
TGTGCCAGCAGTTACTCCCCAGGTCGAGAGACCCAGTACTTC,CASSYSPGRETQYF,-,TRBV6-2/TRBV6-3,TRBJ2-5,-
TGTGCCAGCAGCTTAGGCCCGCGGGGGTCTACCTACAATGAGCAGTTCTTC,CASSLGPRGSTYNEQFF,TRBD2,TRBV11-3,TRBJ2-1,few
TGTGCCAGCGGCCTATTTAAGGGGAACACTGAAGCTTTCTTT,CASGLFKGNTEAFF,-,TRBV6-5,TRBJ1-1,-
TGTGCCAGCAGTTACGCTGGGTTTACTAATGAAAAACTGTTTTTT,CASSYAGFTNEKLFF,-,TRBV6-5,TRBJ1-4,-
TGTGCCAGCAGCCAAGTAAACGAGCAGTACTTC,CASSQVNEQYF,-,TRBV3-1,TRBJ2-7,many
TGCGCCAGCAGCGAATCCAACGGGGGTCGACCCCTCCACTTT,CASSESNGGRPLHF,-,TRBV5-1,TRBJ1-6,-
TGTGCCAGCAGTTATCCTGGGATTCGAGAGACCCAGTACTTC,CASSYPGIRETQYF,-,TRBV6-2/TRBV6-3,TRBJ2-5,few
TGTGCCAGCAGCGCCCGCCCAACTGGGGCCAACGTCCTGACTTTC,CASSARPTGANVLTF,-,TRBV9,TRBJ2-6,-